This T cell receptor beta chain was sequenced for a study of T-cell reconstitution after alpha-beta-depleted transplantation in children. General study points: At the one-year point after transplant, T-cell counts and TCRbeta diversity were found to come mostly from T cells that had been newly produced. Alpha-beta T cells present about two months after transplant were reported to originate from several hundred expanded graft clones. The high TCRbeta diversity at day 60 in some patients came from surviving recipient T cells and thymic progenitors.

This clonotype was observed at least ten times. Its antigen is currently unknown. Trimming cost V 3 bases and J 3 bases, with 13 bases left between them. Germline loops: CDR1 SGDLS, CDR2 YYNGEE. This CDR3 comprises 14 residues. Researchers prepared the TCRbeta library using unique molecular identifiers, the study reports. One entry per CDR3 protein results from TCRdb running MiXCR on the PCR reads. The table includes 100,000 to 120,000 distinct CDR3 sequences, roughly 6.1% detected once. The sequences come from PBMCs, mostly from graft donor cells, collected 360 days after TCRalphabeta/CD19-depleted stem cell transplant. The chain couples TRBV9 to TRBJ2-7; no clear D. The receptor's source is a male patient aged 2-10 years who had a stem cell transplant for acute lymphoblastic leukemia, so the T cells may come from the graft donor. Written as DNA, the CDR3 is TGTGCCAGCAGCGCCCGGACGGCCGGCTACGAGCAGTACTTC. Translating gives CASSARTAGYEQYF.